This T cell receptor beta chain was identified during a study of T cell clones after liver transplantation. Study at large: TCRbeta sequencing after a pre-transplant mixed lymphocyte reaction identified graft-donor-reactive clones, later tracked in post-transplant blood. Apart from a few HCV-positive recipients, transplants were for non-autoimmune, non-viral reasons. Study-level points and caveats: Small, mixed patient groups and varying post-transplant times limit these conclusions.

CD3+CD4+ and CD3+CD8+ cells were FACS-sorted from thawed unstimulated PBMCs. V was clipped by 6 bases and J by 6 bases, with 6 bases between them. CDR1 and CDR2 from the germline V gene are SGHTA and FQGNSA. There are 12 residues in the CDR3. Assay used: immunoSEQ multiplex PCR; TCRdb lists only in-frame clones, some missing. Among tens of thousands of clones, 60% to 80% were seen once, and the ten largest hold approximately 15%. Regarding this clone: Antigen: not known.

The rearrangement joins TRBV7-2 to TRBJ1-6, with no clear D. This TCR came from a human donor who received a liver transplant. Sequencing used CD4+ T cells from blood, obtained before liver transplant. The CDR3 bases are TGTGCCAGCAGGCCCAGTAATTCACCCCTCCACTTT. It yields the protein CASRPSNSPLHF.